One and the same sample provided the 15 T cell receptor beta chains below, sequenced in a study of post-analysis software for immune sequencing data. Whole-study results and caveats: There were five or six TRBV segments more frequent in patients than controls, and TRBV5-6, TRBV5-1 and TRBV20-1 were among them.

No antigens are known for them. The TCR beta cDNA libraries carried unique molecular identifiers. TCRdb recomputed calls from the PCR reads with MiXCR, one row per CDR3 protein. The repertoire holds roughly 620,000 distinct CDR3 sequences, with about 40% as singletons. The sample taken for sequencing was blood. All receptors come from a girl between 10 and 17 years old with multiple sclerosis.

In nucleotides, the CDR3 is TGTGCCAGCAGCCCTCTCCCACTGCGGTCTAGCACAGATACGCAGTATTTT. This codes for CASSPLPLRSSTDTQYF. The genes are TRBV3-1 and TRBJ2-3; unclear D gene. V was pared by 4 bases and J by 0 bases, with 17 bases between. The CDR3 totals 17 residues. Germline values: CDR1 LGHDT, CDR2 YNNKEL (reference sequence).

The chain joins TRBV29-1 to TRBJ1-1; D is perhaps TRBD1 (6 bases). Germline V gene data show CDR1 as SQVTM and CDR2 as ANQGSEA. Trimming removed 7 bases at V and 5 bases at J, with 14 bases between. The CDR3 consists of 12 residues. The DNA for the CDR3 is TGCAGCGCCGGTGGGGGGCAAACTGAAGCTTTCTTT. It translates to CSAGGGQTEAFF.

The chain carries TRBV6-6 and TRBJ1-1; D gene ambiguous. The CDR3 sequence is 13 residues long. The germline V gene has CDR1 MNHNY and CDR2 SVGAGI (reference sequence). Trimming removed 8 bases from V and 4 bases from J, with 14 bases in between. This CDR3 reads CASSEVLGTEAFF. Written as DNA, the CDR3 is TGTGCCAGCTCAGAGGTCTTAGGCACTGAAGCTTTCTTT.

The chain has TRBV12-3 or TRBV12-4 and TRBJ1-6; D is possibly TRBD1 (5 bases). Trimming took off 8 bases at V and 3 bases at J, with 11 bases between the two ends. The CDR3 covers 14 residues. CDR3 nucleotide sequence: TGTGCCAGCGGGGGATCAGACTATAATTCACCCCTCCACTTT. Its translation: CASGGSDYNSPLHF.

This clonotype was observed a few times. The J gene is TRBJ2-3, the V gene TRBV10-3, with 8 bases matching TRBD1. In germline, CDR1 is ENHRY, CDR2 SYGVKD. This CDR3 region has 13 residues. V shed 7 bases and J 6 bases; nucleotides not matched to a gene: 6. The DNA for the CDR3 is TGTGCCATCAACGACAGGGGTTCCGATACGCAGTATTTT. Its translation is CAINDRGSDTQYF.

This clonotype occurred a few times. The chain is built from TRBV6-1 and TRBJ2-5, with a possible D match to TRBD1 (5 bases). V was trimmed by 11 bases and J by 3 bases, leaving 22 bases between them. Germline V lookup: CDR1 MNHNS, CDR2 SASEGT. CDR3 length: 15 amino acids. As DNA, the CDR3 is TGTGCCGCGAGGACGGGCCGGATAGGGGAAGAGACCCAGTACTTC. Encoded protein: CAARTGRIGEETQYF.

This clonotype occurred many times. The V call is TRBV20-1, the J call TRBJ2-3; D unclear. V lost 0 bases, J lost 2 bases, and 15 bases lay in between. CDR1 and CDR2 from the germline V gene are DFQATT and SNEGSKA (reference sequence). CDR3 length equals 16 residues. The CDR3 nucleotides read TGCAGTGCTAGAGATCCCCTACCTACCTCCACAGATACGCAGTATTTT. Its translation is CSARDPLPTSTDTQYF.

In its sample, this clonotype was seen a few times. The chain couples TRBV5-1 to TRBJ1-1; the D gene is possibly TRBD1 (5 bases). The CDR3 runs to 17 residues. Trimming shortened V by 0 bases and J by 1 base, and 16 bases separated the two germline ends. The V gene's germline CDR1 is SGHRS and CDR2 YFSETQ. The CDR3 loop reads CASSLGGLLLTNTEAFF. CDR3 nucleotide sequence: TGCGCCAGCAGCTTGGGGGGACTCCTCCTAACGAACACTGAAGCTTTCTTT.

The rearrangement links TRBV9 to TRBJ2-5; 10 bases fit TRBD2. CDR1 is SGDLS, CDR2 YYNGEE, per germline. V lost 0 bases, J lost 5 bases, and 7 bases stayed unmatched. The CDR3 is 16 amino acids. CDR3 coding DNA: TGTGCCAGCAGCGTAGGAGCGGGAGGGCCGCGGGAGACCCAGTACTTC. Translating it yields CASSVGAGGPRETQYF.

The V gene is TRBV14, the J gene TRBJ1-1, with 10 bases that match TRBD1. This CDR3 has 15 residues. Per the germline V gene, CDR1 is SGHDN and CDR2 is FVKESK. V was clipped by 4 bases and J by 4 bases; unmatched bases: 6. The chain's CDR3 is CASSPRDRGSTEAFF. CDR3 DNA: TGTGCCAGCAGCCCACGGGACAGGGGAAGCACTGAAGCTTTCTTT. Complete variable domain (other parts from reference TRBV14 and TRBJ1-1): EAGVTQFPSHSVIEKGQTVTLRCDPISGHDNLYWYRRVMGKEIKFLLHFVKESKQDESGMPNNRFLAERTGGTYSTLKVQPAELEDSGVYFCASSPRDRGSTEAFFGQGTRLTVV.

This clonotype was seen more than once but under ten times. The V and J genes are TRBV29-1 and TRBJ2-1, with 8 nucleotides matching TRBD2. The CDR3 loop spans 14 amino acids. The germline V gene encodes CDR1 SQVTM and CDR2 ANQGSEA. V gave up 3 bases and J gave up 6 bases; unmatched junction bases: 7. CDR3 sequence (DNA): TGCAGCGTTGACAAAGCGGGGGTCGGCAATGAGCAGTTCTTC. Translated: CSVDKAGVGNEQFF.

The V and J genes are TRBV5-1 and TRBJ2-5, with 9 bases aligning to TRBD2. J was trimmed by 11 bases and V by 4 bases; bases with no gene match: 15. Germline CDR1 is SGHRS and CDR2 is YFSETQ. The CDR3 totals 15 residues. CDR3 loop: CASSPNSGGGNEQYF. The CDR3 DNA reads TGCGCCAGCAGCCCAAATAGCGGGGGAGGGAATGAGCAGTACTTC. The complete variable domain, with remaining parts taken from reference TRBV5-1 and TRBJ2-5, reads KAGVTQTPRYLIKTRGQQVTLSCSPISGHRSVSWYQQTPGQGLQFLFEYFSETQRNKGNFPGRFSGRQFSNSRSEMNVSTLELGDSALYLCASSPNSGGGNEQYFGPGTRLLVL.

This clonotype was observed a few times. The rearrangement joins TRBV12-3 or TRBV12-4 to TRBJ1-5, with D perhaps TRBD1 (5 bases). Trimming removed 6 bases at V and 6 bases at J, with 12 bases between. This CDR3 is built from 13 residues. The CDR3 loop is CASRSGPIQPQHF. The CDR3 nucleotides read TGTGCCAGCAGGTCGGGACCTATTCAGCCCCAGCATTTT.

This clonotype was counted between two and nine times. The chain has TRBV12-3 or TRBV12-4 and TRBJ2-5; tentative D call: TRBD2 (6 bases). This CDR3 has 13 amino acids. Trimming cost V 6 bases and J 5 bases, with 13 bases left between them. The CDR3 protein is CASRLSGRETQYF. DNA for the CDR3: TGTGCCAGCAGGCTTAGCGGCCGGGAGACCCAGTACTTC.

V and J are TRBV7-8 and TRBJ2-1, with TRBD2 matching 11 bases. CDR3 size: 16 residues. The germline gives CDR1 SGHVS, CDR2 FQNEAQ. With V trimmed by 1 base and J by 5 bases, 4 bases remained unmatched. The CDR3 loop is CASSLVKTSGDNEQFF. The CDR3 bases are TGTGCCAGCAGCTTAGTTAAGACTAGCGGGGACAATGAGCAGTTCTTC. The entire variable domain, with the rest obtained from reference TRBV7-8 and TRBJ2-1, is as follows: GAGVSQSPRYKVAKRGQDVALRCDPISGHVSLFWYQQALGQGPEFLTYFQNEAQLDKSGLPSDRFFAERPEGSVSTLKIQRTQQEDSAVYLCASSLVKTSGDNEQFFGPGTRLTVL.